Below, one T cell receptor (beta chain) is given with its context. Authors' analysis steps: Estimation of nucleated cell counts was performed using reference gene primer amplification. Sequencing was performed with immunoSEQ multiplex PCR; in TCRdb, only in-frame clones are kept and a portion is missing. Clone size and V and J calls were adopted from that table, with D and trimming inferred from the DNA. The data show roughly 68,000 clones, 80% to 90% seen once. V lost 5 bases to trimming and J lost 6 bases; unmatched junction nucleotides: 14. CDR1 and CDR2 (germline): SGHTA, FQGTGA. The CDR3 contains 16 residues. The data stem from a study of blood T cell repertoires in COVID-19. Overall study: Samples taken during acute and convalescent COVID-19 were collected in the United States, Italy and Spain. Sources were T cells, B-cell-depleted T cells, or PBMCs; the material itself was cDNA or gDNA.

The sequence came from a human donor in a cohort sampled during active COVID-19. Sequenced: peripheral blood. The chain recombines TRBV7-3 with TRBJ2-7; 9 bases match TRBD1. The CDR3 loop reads CASSLLNPGQGGEQYF. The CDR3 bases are TGTGCCAGCAGCCTGCTCAATCCGGGACAGGGTGGCGAGCAGTACTTC.